The rows below give T cell receptor beta chains drawn from one sample of a study of T cells in localized non-small cell lung cancer. The assay was immunoSEQ multiplex PCR, and TCRdb's table has in-frame clones only and misses some. Of 15,000 or so clones listed, 80% to 90% are singletons. The sample in question was peripheral blood, obtained before any cancer treatment. The origin of the receptors is a male donor older than 55 with stage III lung adenocarcinoma. Both conserved end residues are part of each CDR3. Clone size, where shown, is once, few, many, or a class for clones that have expanded.

v_gene,abundance,j_gene,CDR3aa
TRBV19,NA,TRBJ1-1,CASSPGWGGTEAFF
TRBV7-9,NA,TRBJ1-2,CASSLVLSGADGYTF
TRBV19,NA,TRBJ1-6,CASSEYRGSNSPLHF
TRBV18,NA,TRBJ1-6,CASSPGTGGNSPLHF
TRBV6-5,NA,TRBJ2-5,CASGSGGRETQYF
TRBV7-2,NA,TRBJ2-7,CASSLDRGSTYEQYF
TRBV28,few,TRBJ1-4,CASSLGGGATNEKLFF
TRBV6-5,NA,TRBJ2-7,CASSYRDRGSYEQYF
TRBV30,NA,TRBJ1-2,CAWRPLDRAGYGYTF
TRBV23-1,NA,TRBJ1-6,CASSQSTAAAPNLLHF